This record looks at one T cell receptor (beta chain) sequence and its context. These data are taken from a study of T cell clones after liver transplantation. The germline V gene has CDR1 SGHRS and CDR2 YFSETQ. V shed 0 bases and J shed 3 bases, with 13 bases lying between them. The CDR3 is 15 amino acids. This table comes from immunoSEQ multiplex PCR, and its TCRdb copy is limited to in-frame clones, with some not included. The sample yields under 150,000 clones, about nine tenths seen once. The sequencing here drew on CD4+ T cells from blood, taken 12 months after liver transplant. The clonotype comes from a human patient who received a liver transplant. Part of the T cell pool may stem from the graft donor. The V gene is TRBV5-1, the J gene TRBJ2-7; possible D gene TRBD1, 5 bases. Written as DNA, the CDR3 is TGCGCCAGCAGCTTGGGACAGAGTGAGCTCTACGAGCAGTACTTC. It is translated as CASSLGQSELYEQYF.